Each of the 19 T cell receptor beta chains below was sequenced from the same sample in a study of metastatic and nonmetastatic thyroid tumors. Each patient went into thyroid surgery without having received any treatment. TCRdb redid the clone calls on the PCR reads using MiXCR. The profile covers some 37,000 clones, with roughly 20% appearing a single time and roughly 15% taken by the ten largest. Sequences were obtained from blood. These receptors came from a female donor with papillary thyroid cancer or a benign thyroid nodule (not recorded which). Some clones in this sample may be carry-over from other donors' samples.

This clone occurred many times. V and J are TRBV19 and TRBJ1-3, with a tentative D call TRBD1 (5 bases). The V end was cut by 8 bases, the J end by 0 bases, with 8 bases between. Germline-derived CDR1 and CDR2 are LNHDA and SQIVND (reference sequence). The CDR3 sequence is 13 residues long. The CDR3 DNA follows: TGTGCCAGTTGGGACTTCTCTGGAAACACCATATATTTT. It codes for CASWDFSGNTIYF.

The gene calls are TRBV12-3 or TRBV12-4 and TRBJ1-5; no definite D call. The V and J ends lost 5 bases and 3 bases respectively, with 8 bases between them. CDR3 size: 13 residues. The CDR3: CASSLKDNQPQHF. The CDR3 DNA is TGTGCCAGCAGTCTTAAAGACAATCAGCCCCAGCATTTT.

This clone showed up just a few times. J is TRBJ2-1 and V is TRBV24-1, with D possibly being TRBD1 (6 bases). Trimming left V 7 bases short and J 8 bases short, with 11 bases between. The CDR3 is 12 amino acids. Germline V gene data show CDR1 as KGHDR and CDR2 as SFDVKD. The CDR3 DNA reads TGTGCCACCAGAGAACAGGGATATGAGCAGTTCTTC. As protein: CATREQGYEQFF.

This clone has only a few counts. For the CDR3, the DNA is TGCAGCGTTGAAGTGGGGGGCGGCTACACCTTC. It is translated as CSVEVGGGYTF. V is TRBV29-1 and J is TRBJ1-2; possibly TRBD1 for D (6 bases). Germline V CDR1 and CDR2: SQVTM, ANQGSEA. V lost 1 base to trimming and J lost 8 bases, with 8 bases between them. The CDR3 consists of 11 residues.

At least ten counts were recorded for this clone. This chain uses TRBV9 with TRBJ2-2, with D perhaps TRBD2 (6 bases). Trimming left V 3 bases short and J 6 bases short, with 18 bases between. The CDR3 runs to 16 residues. Germline CDR1 and CDR2: SGDLS and YYNGEE. The CDR3 nucleotides are TGTGCCAGCAGCGGGGTCGTGGGGAGGAGCGCCGGGGAGCTGTTTTTT. This sequence encodes CASSGVVGRSAGELFF.

By share of the sample, this clone is medium-sized. The chain has TRBV27 and TRBJ1-6, with 9 bases that match TRBD1. The germline gives CDR1 MNHEY, CDR2 SMNVEV (reference sequence). This CDR3 has 16 residues. V lost 4 bases, J lost 4 bases, and 5 bases stayed unmatched. CDR3 region: CASSSPGQGYNSPLHF. In DNA, the CDR3 is TGTGCCAGCAGTTCGCCGGGACAGGGATATAATTCACCCCTCCACTTT.

The chain joins TRBV12-3 or TRBV12-4 to TRBJ2-7; D gene uncertain. The CDR3 extends over 11 amino acids. V gave up 10 bases and J gave up 3 bases, with 10 bases separating them. The CDR3 spells CAIIRNYEQYF. The CDR3, as DNA: TGTGCCATCATCCGGAACTACGAGCAGTACTTC.

The V gene is TRBV6-1, the J gene TRBJ2-7; D uncertain. The CDR3 is 11 residues long. V shed 7 bases and J shed 5 bases, with 9 bases lying between them. Germline V gene data show CDR1 as MNHNS and CDR2 as SASEGT. CDR3: CASILVNEQYF. The DNA of the CDR3 is TGTGCCAGCATTCTAGTAAACGAGCAGTACTTC.

This clone was observed many times. The chain recombines TRBV10-3 with TRBJ2-1; 8 bases are shared with TRBD1. This CDR3 is built from 13 residues. Germline-derived CDR1 and CDR2 are ENHRY and SYGVKD. V shed 7 bases, J shed 10 bases, and the junction held 9 bases outside the gene matches. Here the CDR3 reads CAITDGQGGEQFF. The CDR3, as DNA: TGTGCCATCACTGATGGACAGGGAGGAGAGCAGTTCTTC.

The rearrangement uses TRBV14 and TRBJ2-3, with D possibly matching TRBD2 (5 bases). From germline, CDR1 is SGHDN and CDR2 FVKESK. The V end was cut by 0 bases, the J end by 0 bases, with 13 bases between. The CDR3 contains 17 residues. The CDR3 sequence: CASSQDSARVSTDTQYF. The CDR3 DNA reads TGTGCCAGCAGCCAAGATTCGGCGCGGGTTAGCACAGATACGCAGTATTTT.

The sample holds many counts of this clone. The V call is TRBV24-1, the J call TRBJ2-1; 7 nucleotides agree with TRBD1. Trimming took 4 bases from V and 0 from J; bases not matched to a gene: 5. The CDR3 is 16 amino acids. CDR1 is KGHDR and CDR2 is SFDVKD in the germline V gene. CDR3 amino acids: CATSDMTGSSYNEQFF. In DNA, the CDR3 is TGTGCCACCAGTGACATGACAGGGAGCTCCTACAATGAGCAGTTCTTC.

By proportion, this clone is medium-sized. The chain carries TRBV10-2 and TRBJ1-2; no firm D call. The germline CDR1 and CDR2 sequences are WSHSY and SAAADI. The CDR3 consists of 13 residues. Trimming cost V 3 bases and J 4 bases, with 9 bases left between them. This chain's CDR3 is CASSDDLSYGYTF. The CDR3, as DNA: TGCGCCAGCAGTGATGACCTCTCCTATGGCTACACCTTC.

The chain employs TRBV19 and TRBJ2-5; D is uncertain. V was clipped by 10 bases and J by 7 bases, with 13 bases between them. CDR3 length: 11 residues. The V gene's germline CDR1 is LNHDA and CDR2 SQIVND (reference sequence). This CDR3 reads CATRGTRTQYF. In DNA, the CDR3 is TGTGCCACTCGAGGCACTCGGACCCAGTACTTC.

By share, this clone ranks as medium-sized. The V gene is TRBV28, the J gene TRBJ2-7; 11 nucleotides match TRBD1. V lost 2 bases, J lost 2 bases, and 2 bases stayed unmatched. The CDR3 spans 15 residues. From germline, CDR1 is MDHEN and CDR2 SYDVKM. The CDR3 DNA sequence: TGTGCCAGCAGTTTACAGGGACAGGGGGCCTACGAGCAGTACTTC. Its protein product is CASSLQGQGAYEQYF.

This clone has more than one count but fewer than ten. The chain has TRBV6-1 and TRBJ1-6, with D possibly matching TRBD1 (5 bases). Germline V lookup: CDR1 MNHNS, CDR2 SASEGT. V was pared by 8 bases and J by 6 bases, with 20 bases between. The CDR3 covers 16 residues. The CDR3 reads CASRAHGAGVNSPLHF. The CDR3 nucleotides read TGTGCCAGCCGAGCCCACGGGGCAGGTGTTAATTCACCCCTCCACTTT.

This chain uses TRBV18 with TRBJ2-3, with a weak D call TRBD1 (6 bases). Germline V gene lookup returns CDR1 KGHSH and CDR2 LQKENI. The CDR3 spans 16 residues. Trimming took off 3 bases at V and 4 bases at J, with 17 bases between the two ends. CDR3 DNA: TGTGCCAGCTCACCGCTGCCCAGAGGGGGAGCAGATACGCAGTATTTT. Its protein product is CASSPLPRGGADTQYF.

There are a few counts of this clone. V is TRBV27 and J is TRBJ2-7; 11 nucleotides agree with TRBD2. CDR3 length equals 16 residues. CDR1 MNHEY and CDR2 SMNVEV come from the germline V gene (reference sequence). V was pared by 6 bases and J by 0 bases, with 7 bases of the junction left unmatched. DNA for the CDR3: TGTGCCAGCAGAATTCTTCTAGCGGGAGGCTCCTACGAGCAGTACTTC. This codes for CASRILLAGGSYEQYF.

The chain joins TRBV6-5 to TRBJ2-7; no clear D gene. Germline V CDR1 and CDR2: MNHEY, SVGAGI. CDR3 size: 10 residues. Trimming stripped 7 bases from V and 7 bases from J, with 8 bases between. CDR3 residues: CASKDLEQYF. CDR3 nucleotide sequence: TGTGCCAGCAAAGACTTAGAGCAGTACTTC.

With respect to this clone: One end of the junction fails to match germline, which may point to a read error. The CDR3 spells CASSLGLAGLETKYF. The CDR3 DNA sequence: TGTGCCAGCAGCTTGGGGCTAGCGGGCCTCGAGACCAAGTACTTC. This chain uses TRBV5-4 with TRBJ2-5, with 8 bases that match TRBD2. From germline, CDR1 is SGHNT and CDR2 YYREEE (reference sequence). This CDR3 has 15 amino acids.